Shown below are 23 T cell receptor beta chains from a single sample sequenced in a study of cytomegalovirus exposure and HLA in healthy donors. Sequenced by immunoSEQ multiplex PCR; TCRdb stores in-frame clones only, minus some. The table lists 250,000 to 350,000 clones, roughly 90% of them singletons. Sequencing used PBMCs. The origin of the receptors is a woman aged 18-29 years in good health and CMV-seronegative.

The V and J genes are TRBV7-2 and TRBJ2-7; 9 bases map to TRBD1. This CDR3 contains 14 residues. V shed 3 bases, J shed 4 bases, and the junction held 4 bases outside the gene matches. From germline, CDR1 is SGHTA and CDR2 FQGNSA. CDR3 sequence (DNA): TGTGCCAGCAGCTTGGACAGGGGCGGGTACGAGCAGTACTTC. Protein sequence: CASSLDRGGYEQYF.

This rearrangement joins TRBV5-1 to TRBJ1-5; TRBD1 matches at 7 bases. The CDR3 totals 14 residues. From germline, CDR1 is SGHRS and CDR2 YFSETQ. The J segment lost 5 bases and the V segment lost 0 bases, leaving 2 bases of the junction unmatched. The chain's CDR3 is CASSLGQGDQPQHF. In nucleotides, the CDR3 is TGCGCCAGCAGCTTGGGGCAGGGGGATCAGCCCCAGCATTTT.

The rearrangement joins TRBV6-6 to TRBJ2-1; maybe TRBD1 (7 bases). The CDR3 is 12 residues long. The ends were cut back, 6 bases at V and 5 bases at J, with 8 bases in the middle. Germline V gives CDR1 MNHNY, CDR2 SVGAGI (reference sequence). The CDR3 DNA reads TGTGCCAGCAGCAGGGGGGACAATGAGCAGTTCTTC. This gives the protein CASSRGDNEQFF.

The CDR3 region is CASSFRPAARADTQYF. CDR3 bases: TGTGCCAGCAGTTTCCGGCCAGCTGCGCGGGCAGATACGCAGTATTTT. The gene calls are TRBV27 and TRBJ2-3, with D possibly being TRBD2 (5 bases). From germline, CDR1 is MNHEY and CDR2 SMNVEV (reference sequence). Trimming stripped 3 bases from V and 4 bases from J, with 17 bases between. This CDR3 spans 16 amino acids.

CDR3 residues: CASSPPGRETQYF. Written as DNA, the CDR3 is TGTGCCAGCAGTCCCCCAGGAAGAGAGACCCAGTACTTC. The chain joins TRBV25-1 to TRBJ2-5; D unclear. V dropped 5 bases and J dropped 4 bases, with 11 bases sitting between them. Looked up from germline, CDR1 is MGHDK and CDR2 is SYGVNS. The CDR3 spans 13 residues. The variable domain in full, completed from reference TRBV25-1 and TRBJ2-5, reads EADIYQTPRYLVIGTGKKITLECSQTMGHDKMYWYQQDPGMELHLIHYSYGVNSTEKGDLSSESTVSRIRTEHFPLTLESARPSHTSQYLCASSPPGRETQYFGPGTRLLVL.

This clone was seen a handful of times. The chain links TRBV18 to TRBJ1-2; the match to TRBD1 covers 7 bases. V lost 0 bases to trimming and J lost 4 bases; unmatched junction nucleotides: 8. The CDR3 is 16 residues long. Germline V lookup: CDR1 KGHSH, CDR2 LQKENI. In nucleotides, the CDR3 is TGTGCCAGCTCACCACCTGGGGGACAGCTCTCCTATGGCTACACCTTC. It codes for CASSPPGGQLSYGYTF.

This chain connects TRBV4-3 to TRBJ1-3; no reliable D call. The CDR3 extends over 16 amino acids. V dropped 1 base and J dropped 0 bases, with 10 bases sitting between them. Germline loops: CDR1 LGHNA, CDR2 YSLEER. Here the CDR3 reads CASSQVWADSGNTIYF. The CDR3 bases are TGCGCCAGCAGCCAAGTGTGGGCTGACTCTGGAAACACCATATATTTT.

This clone was counted a few times. The chain joins TRBV15 to TRBJ1-2; a possible D gene is TRBD1 (6 bases). The V gene's germline CDR1 is LNHNV and CDR2 YYDKDF (reference sequence). The CDR3 loop spans 14 amino acids. Deletions cut 2 bases from V and 6 bases from J, with 13 bases between. The CDR3 bases are TGTGCCACCAGCAGACGAACGACAGGAGATGGCTACACCTTC. This encodes CATSRRTTGDGYTF.

This clone was counted between two and nine times. The V call is TRBV5-1, the J call TRBJ2-2; D is unresolved. The CDR3 covers 14 residues. V was trimmed by 0 bases and J by 1 base, leaving 4 bases between them. Per the germline V gene, CDR1 is SGHRS and CDR2 is YFSETQ. The CDR3 loop reads CASSLGLNTGELFF. Written as DNA, the CDR3 is TGCGCCAGCAGCTTGGGGCTGAACACCGGGGAGCTGTTTTTT.

This chain uses TRBV4-1 with TRBJ2-7; tentatively, D is TRBD2 (6 bases). Germline lookup yields CDR1 MGHRA and CDR2 YSYEKL. The CDR3 is made up of 13 amino acids. Trimming removed 4 bases at V and 0 bases at J, with 7 bases between. The CDR3 reads CASSPGLSYEQYF. CDR3 DNA: TGCGCCAGCAGCCCGGGACTCTCCTACGAGCAGTACTTC.

Points on this clone: The junction departs from germline at one end; a sequencing error may be responsible. The chain uses TRBV9 and TRBJ1-1; D gene ambiguous. Germline V lookup: CDR1 SGDLS, CDR2 YYNGEE. The CDR3 runs 14 residues. CDR3 amino acids: CASSVTLDGPHMNF. As DNA, the CDR3 is TGTGCCAGCAGCGTAACCCTCGATGGGCCCCATATGAACTTT.

This clone was observed a handful of times. The rearrangement uses TRBV5-1 and TRBJ1-2; the D gene is possibly TRBD1 (5 bases). In germline, CDR1 is SGHRS, CDR2 YFSETQ. There are 14 residues in the CDR3. V dropped 0 bases and J dropped 8 bases, with 14 bases sitting between them. CDR3 region: CASSLGRGESGYTF. DNA for the CDR3: TGCGCCAGCAGCTTGGGGCGGGGGGAGAGCGGCTACACCTTC.

The chain joins TRBV2 to TRBJ2-5; unclear D gene. This CDR3 is 11 amino acids long. V lost 7 bases, J lost 1 base, and 4 bases lay in between. CDR1 and CDR2 (germline): SNHLY, FYNNEI. CDR3: CASTLQETQYF. The DNA of the CDR3 is TGTGCCAGCACTCTCCAAGAGACCCAGTACTTC.

The chain is built from TRBV27 and TRBJ1-1; 8 bases are a match to TRBD1. The CDR3 totals 14 residues. Germline assignment: CDR1 MNHEY and CDR2 SMNVEV (reference sequence). The V gene end was trimmed by 3 bases and the J gene end by 4 bases; junction bases not matched to a gene: 4. The CDR3 DNA reads TGTGCCAGCAGTTTCGCAGGGGGCCTCACTGAAGCTTTCTTT. Amino acid sequence: CASSFAGGLTEAFF.

The CDR3 region is CASSYSLAASSYEQYF. As DNA, the CDR3 is TGTGCCAGCAGTTACTCACTAGCGGCTAGCTCCTACGAGCAGTACTTC. The chain is built from TRBV6-5 and TRBJ2-7, with TRBD2 matching over 8 bases. The CDR3 consists of 16 residues. Trimming took 0 bases from V and 0 from J; bases not matched to a gene: 4. Germline CDR1 and CDR2: MNHEY and SVGAGI.

The chain links TRBV4-2 to TRBJ2-7; 7 positions match TRBD2. CDR3 length: 14 amino acids. CDR1 and CDR2 from the germline V gene are LGHNA and YNFKEQ. With 7 bases clipped from V and 0 bases from J, the junction kept 6 bases outside the gene matches. The CDR3 nucleotides read TGTGCCAGCAAGCCGGGAGGACACTCCTACGAGCAGTACTTC. As protein: CASKPGGHSYEQYF.

The chain joins TRBV28 to TRBJ2-7, with unresolved D. Germline loops: CDR1 MDHEN, CDR2 SYDVKM. V lost 3 bases and J 3 bases, leaving 3 bases between the germline ends. The CDR3 spans 11 residues. CDR3 loop: CASSFSYEQYF. The CDR3 DNA is TGTGCCAGCAGTTTTAGCTACGAGCAGTACTTC.

The rearrangement links TRBV28 to TRBJ1-2, with 10 bases that match TRBD1. The CDR3 spans 14 residues. Per the germline V gene, CDR1 is MDHEN and CDR2 is SYDVKM. The junction had 4 bases not matched to a gene; V was cut back by 5 bases and J by 4 bases. The CDR3 reads CASSTRTGGYGYTF. DNA for the CDR3: TGTGCCAGCAGTACCCGGACAGGGGGCTATGGCTACACCTTC.

The rearrangement joins TRBV14 to TRBJ1-2; TRBD1 is a possible D gene (6 bases). Germline CDR1 reads SGHDN; CDR2 reads FVKESK. V dropped 6 bases and J dropped 6 bases, with 14 bases sitting between them. The CDR3 runs to 13 residues. In DNA form, the CDR3 reads TGTGCCAGCAGGTTATCCGGGGACAATGGCTACACCTTC. It encodes CASRLSGDNGYTF.

The chain employs TRBV19 and TRBJ2-1; 12 bases align to TRBD2. V shed 4 bases, J shed 4 bases, and the junction held 5 bases outside the gene matches. Germline loops: CDR1 LNHDA, CDR2 SQIVND (reference sequence). This CDR3 has 16 amino acids. The CDR3 is CASSTRLAGAYNEQFF. The CDR3, as DNA: TGTGCCAGTAGTACCAGACTAGCGGGAGCTTACAATGAGCAGTTCTTC.

This rearrangement joins TRBV7-6 to TRBJ1-2; perhaps TRBD1 as D (6 bases). CDR1 and CDR2 (germline): SGHVS, FNYEAQ. The CDR3 length is 13 residues. V lost 4 bases and J lost 8, with 14 bases in between. The CDR3: CASSSSGGLGYTF. DNA of the CDR3: TGTGCCAGCAGCTCCTCCGGGGGGCTGGGCTACACCTTC.

The V call is TRBV7-9, the J call TRBJ2-7; perhaps TRBD1 as D (5 bases). The CDR3 is 14 residues long. Trimming pared 5 bases from V and 4 bases from J, leaving 15 bases between. The germline V gene encodes CDR1 SEHNR and CDR2 FQNEAQ (reference sequence). CDR3 loop: CASSPPDNRYEQYF. DNA of the CDR3: TGTGCCAGCAGCCCACCGGACAACCGATACGAGCAGTACTTC.

This clone showed up just once. V usage is TRBV10-3 and J usage is TRBJ2-7, with TRBD1 matching over 8 bases. The germline V gene encodes CDR1 ENHRY and CDR2 SYGVKD. The V segment lost 8 bases and the J segment 6 bases; nucleotides outside the gene matches: 15. This CDR3 spans 15 amino acids. The CDR3 spells CAISPTLGQGSEQYF. CDR3 nucleotides: TGTGCCATCTCTCCAACCCTAGGACAGGGTTCCGAGCAGTACTTC.